This TCR beta chain was sequenced in a study of CD8 T cells in ankylosing spondylitis. Whole-study results and caveats: Ankylosing spondylitis blood appeared to carry a characteristic TCR beta motif of roughly 8 highly homologous variants.

The CDR3 covers 14 residues. V was clipped by 6 bases and J by 3 bases, with 15 bases between them. Looked up from germline, CDR1 is MNHEY and CDR2 is SMNVEV (reference sequence). Each CDR3 protein gets one entry after TCRdb re-called the 5' RACE reads with MiXCR. The profile shows 350,000 or so distinct CDR3 sequences, approximately 8.2% of them singletons. Remarks on this clonotype: The antigen is unknown.

The clonotype was recovered from a male donor with ankylosing spondylitis. Sequenced input: blood, either unsorted or a sorted T cell fraction (not recorded which). The rearrangement uses TRBV27 and TRBJ2-7; D may correspond to TRBD1 or TRBD2 (5 bases each). CDR3 amino acids: CASRSGGPDYEQYF. The CDR3 DNA reads as TGTGCCAGCAGGTCTGGGGGACCTGACTACGAGCAGTACTTC.